The subject of this entry is one T cell receptor (beta chain). Original processing methods: It was from reference gene primer amplification that nucleated cell counts were estimated. Only in-frame clones appear in the TCRdb table, and some are missing; sequencing was by immunoSEQ multiplex PCR. That table is the source of V, J and clone size, and D and trimming were worked out from the DNA. Of about 270,000 clones in the sample, about 85% are singletons; the top ten hold roughly 13%. This CDR3 contains 16 residues. V lost 4 bases, J lost 3 bases, and 6 bases stayed unmatched. Germline assignment: CDR1 SGDLS and CDR2 YYNGEE. This sample is drawn from a study of blood T cell repertoires in COVID-19. At the level of the study: The United States, Italy and Spain supplied acute and convalescent COVID-19 samples. T cells, B-cell-depleted T cells, or PBMCs supplied cDNA or gDNA.

Specimen: peripheral blood. This sequence originates from a human donor in a cohort sampled during active COVID-19. The V and J genes are TRBV9 and TRBJ1-3; 11 bases match TRBD1. Written as DNA, the CDR3 is TGTGCCAGCAGCCCCCAAGGGACAGGGGGTGGAAACACCATATATTTT. This sequence encodes CASSPQGTGGGNTIYF.